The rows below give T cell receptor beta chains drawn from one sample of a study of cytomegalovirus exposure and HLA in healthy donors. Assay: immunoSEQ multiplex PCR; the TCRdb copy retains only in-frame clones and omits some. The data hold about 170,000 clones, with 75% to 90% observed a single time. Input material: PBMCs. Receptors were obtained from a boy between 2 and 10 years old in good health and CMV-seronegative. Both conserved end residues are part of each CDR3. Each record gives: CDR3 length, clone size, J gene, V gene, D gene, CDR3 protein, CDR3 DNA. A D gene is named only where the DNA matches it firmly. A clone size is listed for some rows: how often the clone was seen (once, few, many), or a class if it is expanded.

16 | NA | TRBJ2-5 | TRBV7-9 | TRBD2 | CASSPGLAGIQETQYF | TGTGCCAGCAGCCCGGGACTAGCGGGGATACAAGAGACCCAGTACTTC
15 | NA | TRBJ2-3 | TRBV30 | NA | CAWSRPGGREDTQYF | TGTGCCTGGAGTCGACCCGGGGGGCGCGAAGATACGCAGTATTTT
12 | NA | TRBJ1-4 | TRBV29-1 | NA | CSVAATNEKLFF | TGCAGCGTTGCGGCAACTAATGAAAAACTGTTTTTT
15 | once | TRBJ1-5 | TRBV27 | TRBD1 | CASRPTGNSNQPQHF | TGTGCCAGCAGACCGACAGGGAATAGCAATCAGCCCCAGCATTTT
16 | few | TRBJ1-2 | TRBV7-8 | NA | CASSLSPSGGNYGYTF | TGTGCCAGCAGCTTAAGTCCATCGGGGGGTAACTATGGCTACACCTTC
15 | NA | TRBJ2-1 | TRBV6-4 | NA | CASSGGRSSYNEQFF | TGTGCCAGCAGTGGGGGCCGGAGCTCCTACAATGAGCAGTTCTTC
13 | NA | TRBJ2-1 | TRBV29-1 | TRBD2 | CRGDRGAYNEQFF | TGCAGGGGGGATCGGGGGGCCTACAATGAGCAGTTCTTC
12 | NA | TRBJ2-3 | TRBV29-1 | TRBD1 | CSGQQGADTQYF | TGCAGCGGGCAGCAGGGGGCAGATACGCAGTATTTT
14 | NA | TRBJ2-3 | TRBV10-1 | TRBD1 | CASSEDRDTDTQYF | TGCGCCAGCAGTGAGGACAGGGATACAGATACGCAGTATTTT
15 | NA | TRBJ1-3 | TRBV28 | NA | CASTTGIPSGNTIYF | TGTGCCAGCACCACCGGGATACCCTCTGGAAACACCATATATTTT
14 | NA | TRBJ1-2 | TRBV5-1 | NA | CASSSGSSRAGYTF | TGCGCCAGCAGCTCCGGGTCTTCCAGAGCGGGCTACACCTTC
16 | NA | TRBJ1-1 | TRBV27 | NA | CASSLSNIQQGTEAFF | TGTGCCAGCAGTTTATCGAATATCCAACAGGGCACTGAAGCTTTCTTT
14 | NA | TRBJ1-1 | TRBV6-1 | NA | CASSGLLLRPEAFF | TGTGCCAGCAGTGGGCTTCTTCTCCGCCCTGAAGCTTTCTTT
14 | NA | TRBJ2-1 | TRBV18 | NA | CASSQRTGEGEQFF | TGTGCCAGCTCCCAGAGGACTGGTGAGGGTGAGCAGTTCTTC
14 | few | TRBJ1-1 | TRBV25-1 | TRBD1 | CASSEPATGGEAFF | TGTGCCAGCAGTGAACCCGCGACAGGGGGCGAAGCTTTCTTT
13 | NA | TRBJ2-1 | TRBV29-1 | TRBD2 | CSVEERERYEQFF | TGCAGCGTTGAGGAGCGGGAGAGGTATGAGCAGTTCTTC
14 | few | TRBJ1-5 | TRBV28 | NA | CASSLGGANGPQHF | TGTGCCAGCAGTTTAGGAGGGGCGAACGGGCCCCAGCATTTT
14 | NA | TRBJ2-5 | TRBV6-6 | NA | CASSYSSGRETQYF | TGTGCCAGCAGTTACTCGTCAGGGAGGGAGACCCAGTACTTC
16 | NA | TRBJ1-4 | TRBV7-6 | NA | CASSLGARALNEKLFF | TGTGCCAGCAGCTTAGGCGCCAGGGCCCTTAATGAAAAACTGTTTTTT
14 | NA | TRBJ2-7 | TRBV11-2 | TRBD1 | CASSWTGKNYEQYF | TGTGCCAGCAGCTGGACAGGGAAGAACTACGAGCAGTACTTC
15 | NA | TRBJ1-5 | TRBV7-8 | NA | CASSLEDTRNQPQHF | TGTGCCAGCAGCTTAGAGGACACCCGCAATCAGCCCCAGCATTTT
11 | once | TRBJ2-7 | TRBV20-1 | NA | CSARGENEQYF | TGCAGTGCTAGAGGAGAGAACGAGCAGTACTTC
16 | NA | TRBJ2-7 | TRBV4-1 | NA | CASSQEVAGRTYEQYF | TGCGCCAGCAGCCAAGAAGTGGCAGGGAGGACCTACGAGCAGTACTTC
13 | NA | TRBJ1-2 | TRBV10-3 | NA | CAISELGVYGYTF | TGTGCCATCAGTGAATTAGGAGTCTATGGCTACACCTTC
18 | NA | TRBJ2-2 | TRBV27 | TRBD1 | CASSSHYLTGMNTGELFF | TGTGCCAGCAGTTCCCATTACTTGACAGGGATGAACACCGGGGAGCTGTTTTTT
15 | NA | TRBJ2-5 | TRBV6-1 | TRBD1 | CASSKRGQRQETQYF | TGTGCCAGCAGTAAGAGGGGACAGAGGCAAGAGACCCAGTACTTC
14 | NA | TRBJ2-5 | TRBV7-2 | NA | CASSLRRLVETQYF | TGTGCCAGCAGCTTGCGGCGACTAGTGGAGACCCAGTACTTC
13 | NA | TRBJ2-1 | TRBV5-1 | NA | CASSSLTSNEQFF | TGCGCCAGCAGCTCACTGACTAGTAATGAGCAGTTCTTC
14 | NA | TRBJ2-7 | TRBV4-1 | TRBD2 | CASSRLSGTYEQYF | TGCGCCAGCAGCCGCCTCAGCGGGACCTACGAGCAGTACTTC
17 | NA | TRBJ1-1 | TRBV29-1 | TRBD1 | CSVGGSRDRGPNTEAFF | TGCAGCGTTGGGGGGAGCCGGGACAGGGGGCCGAACACTGAAGCTTTCTTT
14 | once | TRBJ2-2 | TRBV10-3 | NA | CATGGTGNTGELFF | TGTGCCACCGGGGGGACAGGGAACACCGGGGAGCTGTTTTTT